This record looks at one T cell receptor (beta chain) sequence and its context. This clone's antigen is unknown. Base qualities are not recorded, but no much larger clone differs from it by a single base. The sample originates from a study of blood T cell repertoires in COVID-19 (dated by TCRdb to the early 2020s). Regarding the complete study: The collaborator samples originated in the United States, Italy and Spain and spanned the acute and convalescent phases of COVID-19. The prospective study material was composed of cDNA or gDNA derived from T cells, B-cell-depleted T cells, or PBMCs. Subjects who had been exposed to COVID-19, were actively infected with it, or had recovered from it provided the deeply sampled blood TCRbeta repertoires that made up the dataset. A freely available public database, intended as a resource for researchers studying the immune response to SARS-CoV-2, is where the repertoires were released. Samples came from the ongoing ImmuneRACE study (first 160 participants) plus 1,254 subjects from 6 global collaborators. Sample metadata almost always included a de-identified subject ID, COVID-19 status, age in years and sex. Where available, HLA class I and class II types were obtained from metadata supplied by the sample provider rather than from assay-based typing. General study outcomes and caveats: The amount of clinical and demographic metadata varied by source and participant and was provided uncurated.

The CDR3 runs 16 amino acids, cysteine and phenylalanine included. Left in the record is the CDR3 DNA by itself, 48 bases read in frame from the first base. The germline V gene sets CDR1 to SGDLS and CDR2 to YYNGEE. Relative to germline, V is missing 0 bases and J is missing 6 bases, with 10 bases of the junction outside any gene match. The immunoSEQ Assay, a bias-controlled multiplex PCR, was used to amplify TCRbeta CDR3 regions from genomic DNA. As for the authors' bioinformatics: Within the assay, amplification of reference gene primers was used to estimate how many nucleated cells each sample contained. To quantify the absolute abundance of each unique TCRbeta CDR3 rearrangement, sequence reads were collapsed and filtered. For each sample, productive Simpson clonality was calculated as the square root of Simpson's diversity index over productive rearrangements. TCRdb took this table from immuneACCESS and kept in-frame rearrangements with V and J called. Such tables lack part of the clones; where checked against another copy, unresolved V genes explain under half of the gap, and the rest is unexplained. V, J and clone size are those of that table, while D and trimming were read from the DNA. The sample table shows around 390,000 clones, and about 87% are seen once. Clones ranked in the top ten supply approximately 9.3% of the sample.

Participants in the prospective study were aged roughly 18 to 100 years, lived in 20 to 25 United States geographic areas, and enrolled through a virtual design. To assign participants to cohorts, the prospective study relied on clinical history that participants themselves reported in a screening survey and a study questionnaire. For ImmuneRACE Cohort 3, a participant was defined as recovered based on two consecutive negative NP/OP PCR tests, clearance by a healthcare professional, or resolution of symptoms. In the prospective study, whole blood, serum and a nasopharyngeal or oropharyngeal swab were collected from each participant by mobile phlebotomists. Participants in the prospective study had the option to provide additional blood draws and questionnaires over an approximately two-month period. Before DNA extraction, blood samples from the prospective study were shipped at room temperature or frozen.

The source is a woman aged 50 to 65 who had recovered from COVID-19. Material for sequencing was PBMCs or T cells enriched from blood (not recorded which). The chain is made from TRBV9 and TRBJ1-2, and 8 bases in between align with TRBD1. The CDR3 is CASSVEGQVLLHGYTF. The bases read TGTGCCAGCAGCGTAGAGGGACAGGTACTACTTCATGGCTACACCTTC. The variable domain in full, with residues beyond the CDR3 obtained from the reference TRBV9 and TRBJ1-2 genes, is DSGVTQTPKHLITATGQRVTLRCSPRSGDLSVYWYQQSLDQGLQFLIQYYNGEERAKGNILERFSAQQFPDLHSELNLSSLELGDSALYFCASSVEGQVLLHGYTFGSGTRLTVV.